This is a list of T cell receptor beta chains from one sample in a study of T-cell memory formation after mild COVID-19. MiXCR, applied by TCRdb to the 5' RACE reads, yields one record per CDR3 protein. The table lists 550,000 to 600,000 distinct CDR3 sequences, about 20% of them singletons. The specimen sequenced was PBMCs or a T cell subset sorted from them (not recorded which). These receptors were obtained from an adult woman who had mild COVID-19 (a few samples of this study predate the infection). Cell type and time point are not known. CDR3s include the opening cysteine and the closing phenylalanine or tryptophan. A D gene is named only where the DNA matches it firmly. The listing skips clone size in some rows; elsewhere it reads once, few, many or a size class.

DNA,CDR3,D,V,size,J
TGCAGTGCTAGCGGGGGTTATACTGAAGCTTTCTTT,CSASGGYTEAFF,.,TRBV20-1,.,TRBJ1-1
TGCGCCAGCAGCTTGGGGGGGACAGCGGACTACGAGCAGTACTTC,CASSLGGTADYEQYF,TRBD1,TRBV5-1,few,TRBJ2-7
TGTGCCAGCTCACCCACAGGGGAACCCTACGAGCAGTACTTC,CASSPTGEPYEQYF,TRBD1,TRBV18,few,TRBJ2-7
TGCAGCGTCGCACAGGGGCCTGACAATCAGCCCCAGCATTTT,CSVAQGPDNQPQHF,TRBD1,TRBV29-1,few,TRBJ1-5
TGTGCCAGCAGCCCCGGACAGGGGGCGAGCTCCTACGAGCAGTACTTC,CASSPGQGASSYEQYF,TRBD1,TRBV7-6,few,TRBJ2-7
TGTGCCTGGAGTGGCGGGATAGGGACAATATTACAGTTCTTC,CAWSGGIGTILQFF,.,TRBV30,few,TRBJ2-1
TGTGCCAGCAGTTTAGCGTTGGACAGCTACTACGAGCAGTACTTC,CASSLALDSYYEQYF,.,TRBV12-3/TRBV12-4,.,TRBJ2-7
TGTGCCACCTCCCGGAGGGTCCCACCTGAAGCTTTCTTT,CATSRRVPPEAFF,.,TRBV12-3/TRBV12-4,.,TRBJ1-1
TGTGCCAGCAGTGACGGCTCTTATGGCTACACCTTC,CASSDGSYGYTF,.,TRBV6-1,.,TRBJ1-2
TGCGCCAGCAGCCAGAGGGCAGGGGGCAGGACTGAAGCTTTCTTT,CASSQRAGGRTEAFF,TRBD1,TRBV4-1,.,TRBJ1-1
TGTGCCAGCAGCCGGGGACTAGGATCCTACGAGCAGTACTTC,CASSRGLGSYEQYF,TRBD2,TRBV14,.,TRBJ2-7
TGCGCCAGCAGCGTCGGGACTACCTCCTACGAGCAGTACTTC,CASSVGTTSYEQYF,TRBD2,TRBV4-3,.,TRBJ2-7
TGTGCCACTCGCGACCACGGCAGGGGATTAGATGGCTACACCTTC,CATRDHGRGLDGYTF,.,TRBV24-1,.,TRBJ1-2
TGTGCCAGCAGTGGCCGGGACAGGCGTGGCACTGAAGCTTTCTTT,CASSGRDRRGTEAFF,TRBD1,TRBV6-6,few,TRBJ1-1
TGTGCCAGCAGTGTTTCTCGGGGGGGGCCTCGGGATGAGCAGTTCTTC,CASSVSRGGPRDEQFF,TRBD2,TRBV6-4,.,TRBJ2-1
TGCGCCAGCAGCCAAGAACCGGGACAGGGGGCCGGGGAGCTGTTTTTT,CASSQEPGQGAGELFF,TRBD1,TRBV4-1,few,TRBJ2-2
TGCAGTGCTTCGACGGAATCTCGGGCTTTCTTT,CSASTESRAFF,.,TRBV20-1,.,TRBJ1-1
TGCGCCAGCAGCTTTTCGGACCATGAAAAACTGTTTTTT,CASSFSDHEKLFF,.,TRBV5-1,.,TRBJ1-4
TGTGCCAGCAGCTGGGACGCAGACTATGAGCAGTTCTTC,CASSWDADYEQFF,.,TRBV7-9,.,TRBJ2-1
TGTGCCAGCAGCTTCTCAGCGTCAGGGGTAGATACGCAGTATTTT,CASSFSASGVDTQYF,.,TRBV7-9,.,TRBJ2-3
TGTGCCATCAGTTCCAGCGGGAGGGCGGGAGAGACCCAGTACTTC,CAISSSGRAGETQYF,TRBD2,TRBV10-3,few,TRBJ2-5
TGTGCCAGCAGTTCGGTGGGGGACGAGCAGTACTTC,CASSSVGDEQYF,.,TRBV12-3/TRBV12-4,few,TRBJ2-7
TGCACCAGCAGCCAAATCCTCAACGAGCAGTACTTC,CTSSQILNEQYF,.,TRBV1,many,TRBJ2-7
TGTGCCAGCAGCTTAGGACCAGGGACTAGCGGCACAGATACGCAGTATTTT,CASSLGPGTSGTDTQYF,TRBD2,TRBV7-2,few,TRBJ2-3
TGCAGTGCCCCGACGGGTTCTGGAAACACCATATATTTT,CSAPTGSGNTIYF,.,TRBV20-1,few,TRBJ1-3
TGTGCCAGCAGTTCGGGGGATAGAACAGATACGCAGTATTTT,CASSSGDRTDTQYF,.,TRBV12-3/TRBV12-4,.,TRBJ2-3
TGCAGTGCTAGCCGGTATCGGGGTACTGAGCAGTTCTTC,CSASRYRGTEQFF,.,TRBV20-1,few,TRBJ2-1
TGTGCCAGCAGCTTGAGCACTAGCTCTGGTGAGCAGTTCTTC,CASSLSTSSGEQFF,.,TRBV7-2,.,TRBJ2-1
TGTGCCAGCAGCCCCGTCAAGGCGGGGGGGGCAGATACGCAGTATTTT,CASSPVKAGGADTQYF,TRBD2,TRBV7-9,many,TRBJ2-3
TGTGCCAGCCACAGGGGTCCGAACACCGGGGAGCTGTTTTTT,CASHRGPNTGELFF,TRBD1,TRBV11-2,.,TRBJ2-2
TGTGCCAGCAGCCCCGGACTAGCGGGAGTAACGCAGTATTTT,CASSPGLAGVTQYF,TRBD2,TRBV9,few,TRBJ2-3
TGCAGTGCGCGGACAGGGGCCGCCTTACCGAACACTGAAGCTTTCTTT,CSARTGAALPNTEAFF,TRBD1,TRBV20-1,.,TRBJ1-1
TGCGCCAGCAGCTTGGCCGGCGGCGGGGCTTCGTTCGGAGATGAGCAGTTCTTC,CASSLAGGGASFGDEQFF,.,TRBV5-1,few,TRBJ2-1
TGCGCCAGCAGCCCGACAGGAGGCACCTACGAGCAGTACTTC,CASSPTGGTYEQYF,.,TRBV5-1,.,TRBJ2-7
TGTGCCAGCAGCCAACTCGGACTAGCGGGAGTCGGGGAGACCCAGTACTTC,CASSQLGLAGVGETQYF,TRBD2,TRBV3-1,few,TRBJ2-5
TGTGCCAGCAGCTTGACTAGCGGGAGGAAAGGGTACAATGAGCAGTTCTTC,CASSLTSGRKGYNEQFF,TRBD2,TRBV7-9,few,TRBJ2-1
TGTGCCAGCTCACCAGGCAGGGAATGGACTGAAGCTTTCTTT,CASSPGREWTEAFF,.,TRBV18,.,TRBJ1-1
TGTGCCAGCAGCTTAGGTCGGCTTCCTTCCTACGAGCAGTACTTC,CASSLGRLPSYEQYF,.,TRBV13,.,TRBJ2-7
TGCAGTGCTAGAGATTCCCACAGTACTAATTCACCCCTCCACTTT,CSARDSHSTNSPLHF,.,TRBV20-1,many,TRBJ1-6
TGTGCCAGCAGCTTCACCGACAGGGTAAAAGGAGAGACCCAGTACTTC,CASSFTDRVKGETQYF,TRBD1,TRBV11-3,.,TRBJ2-5
TGTGCCAGCAGCGTAGGAAGTGGGTATGAGGAGACCCAGTACTTC,CASSVGSGYEETQYF,.,TRBV9,few,TRBJ2-5
TGCAGCGTTGAAAAGGGGTACGGTGGCTACACCTTC,CSVEKGYGGYTF,.,TRBV29-1,few,TRBJ1-2
TGTGCCAGCAGCCAGGCTGGCGCGATCACAGATACGCAGTATTTT,CASSQAGAITDTQYF,.,TRBV5-4,few,TRBJ2-3
TGTGCCAGCAGCCCCCAAGAGGCCCAAGAGACCCAGTACTTC,CASSPQEAQETQYF,.,TRBV3-1,.,TRBJ2-5
TGTGCCACCAGCAGTGGACGGATCAGCTCCTACGAGCAGTACTTC,CATSSGRISSYEQYF,.,TRBV15,few,TRBJ2-7
TGTGCCAGCTCACAGCTAGCGGACACAGATACGCAGTATTTT,CASSQLADTDTQYF,TRBD2,TRBV18,few,TRBJ2-3
TGTGCCAGCAGTTTATCGACAGGATATGGCTACACCTTC,CASSLSTGYGYTF,.,TRBV27,many,TRBJ1-2
TGTGCCAGCAGCTTAGCGCAAGGGACATCGGTACCAGCTTTCTTT,CASSLAQGTSVPAFF,.,TRBV7-9,.,TRBJ1-1
TGTGCCAGCAGTTTCTCTAGCGTCTACAATGAGCAGTTCTTC,CASSFSSVYNEQFF,.,TRBV12-3/TRBV12-4,many,TRBJ2-1
TGTGCCAGCAGTTGGGCAGGGGAGGGCACTGAAGCTTTCTTT,CASSWAGEGTEAFF,.,TRBV6-6,.,TRBJ1-1
TGTGCCAGCAGCTTATTAGCCAGGGGGGCTAGCACAGATACGCAGTATTTT,CASSLLARGASTDTQYF,.,TRBV11-3,few,TRBJ2-3
TGCGCCAGCAGCTCGGGAGATACAAGGCCGAACACTGAAGCTTTCTTT,CASSSGDTRPNTEAFF,.,TRBV5-1,few,TRBJ1-1
TGTGCCAGCAGAGCCGGGACAGGGGCCTACACAGATACGCAGTATTTT,CASRAGTGAYTDTQYF,TRBD1,TRBV12-3/TRBV12-4,few,TRBJ2-3
TGCAGTGTGATTGGGCACGGGGGCCAAGAGACCCAGTACTTC,CSVIGHGGQETQYF,.,TRBV20-1,few,TRBJ2-5
TGTGCCAGCAGCTTAGATTGGGAAGAGACCCAGTACTTC,CASSLDWEETQYF,.,TRBV11-2,many,TRBJ2-5
TGTGCCAGCAGCGACCGGGACAGGGCAAATGAGCAGTTCTTC,CASSDRDRANEQFF,TRBD1,TRBV25-1,.,TRBJ2-1